The 24 T cell receptor beta chains in this list originate from one sample, sequenced in a study of monozygotic twins with inflammatory bowel disease (dated by TCRdb to between 2017 and 2020). Library preparation was by 5' RACE. The data were produced on an Illumina HiSeq 2500. The reads, reprocessed by TCRdb, yield one row per CDR3 protein sequence and no DNA. The sample's clone listing holds about 350,000 distinct CDR3 sequences. Around 2% of the sample is held by the ten biggest clonotypes. Sample: blood. The origin of the receptors is a human donor with ulcerative colitis or Crohn's disease, or a healthy co-twin of an affected twin (not recorded which).

V gene TRBV10-3 combines with J gene TRBJ2-2. The CDR3 is 14 residues long. CDR1 and CDR2 (germline): ENHRY, SYGVKD. The CDR3 protein is CAISDWVRTGELFF.

The chain links TRBV11-2 to TRBJ1-2; TCRdb lists TRBD1, though no DNA is available to test this call. This CDR3 spans 16 amino acids. Per the germline V gene, CDR1 is SGHAT and CDR2 is FQNNGV. The CDR3 protein is CASSRDRALINYGYTF.

The J gene is TRBJ2-2, the V gene TRBV10-1; TCRdb returns TRBD1, unconfirmable since there is no DNA. The CDR3 consists of 15 residues. Germline lookup yields CDR1 WNHNN and CDR2 SYGVQD (reference sequence). CDR3 amino acids: CASSGDRGRTGEQFF.

The V call is TRBV20-1, the J call TRBJ1-6; TCRdb's assignment of TRBD1 cannot be checked, as there is no DNA. Germline lookup yields CDR1 DFQATT and CDR2 SNEGSKA (reference sequence). This CDR3 has 15 residues. CDR3 region: CSARAPTGSNSPLHF.

The rearrangement uses TRBV5-1 and TRBJ2-1; the D call from TCRdb, TRBD1, cannot be confirmed without DNA. This CDR3 is 17 amino acids long. CDR1 and CDR2 (germline): SGHRS, YFSETQ. The CDR3 loop is CASSRWGVSGAYNEQFF.

The rearrangement joins TRBV12-3 or TRBV12-4 to TRBJ2-1. The CDR3 spans 14 residues. CDR3 sequence reads: CASTTTPVYNEQFF.

The CDR3 protein is CSASPVLASGRRSYEQYF. The rearrangement joins TRBV20-1 to TRBJ2-7; TCRdb selects TRBD2, and the lack of DNA leaves this call unchecked. The germline V gene encodes CDR1 DFQATT and CDR2 SNEGSKA (reference sequence). The CDR3 totals 18 residues.

The CDR3 spells CSAPLGPGGFSQHF. This rearrangement joins TRBV20-1 to TRBJ1-5. This CDR3 is built from 14 residues. The germline gives CDR1 DFQATT, CDR2 SNEGSKA (reference sequence).

The gene calls are TRBV7-3 and TRBJ2-1. Per germline, CDR1 SGHTA and CDR2 FQGTGA. The length of the CDR3 is 12 residues. CDR3 in amino acids: CASSLPNNEQFF. The full variable domain, its missing parts supplied by reference TRBV7-3 and TRBJ2-1, is GAGVSQTPSNKVTEKGKYVELRCDPISGHTALYWYRQSLGQGPEFLIYFQGTGAADDSGLPNDRFFAVRPEGSVSTLKIQRTERGDSAVYLCASSLPNNEQFFGPGTRLTVL.

The chain recombines TRBV13 with TRBJ2-3; the D call of TRBD2 rests on TCRdb alone, since no DNA is present to check it. CDR1 and CDR2 (germline): PRHDT, FYEKMQ (reference sequence). CDR3 size: 15 residues. CDR3 sequence: CASSPAGTGTDTQYF. Complete variable domain (other parts from reference TRBV13 and TRBJ2-3): AAGVIQSPRHLIKEKRETATLKCYPIPRHDTVYWYQQGPGQDPQFLISFYEKMQSDKGSIPDRFSAQQFSDYHSELNMSSLELGDSALYFCASSPAGTGTDTQYFGPGTRLTVL.

The chain links TRBV6-5 to TRBJ2-2; TCRdb outputs TRBD2, but without DNA this stays unchecked. Germline V CDR1 and CDR2: MNHEY, SVGAGI. The CDR3 is 16 residues long. This chain's CDR3 is CASSYSLSGHTGELFF.

The V gene is TRBV7-2, the J gene TRBJ1-6; TCRdb lists TRBD1, though no DNA is available to test this call. This CDR3 has 15 amino acids. Per the germline V gene, CDR1 is SGHTA and CDR2 is FQGNSA. CDR3 residues: CASSLGLGTGPPLHF.

J is TRBJ2-7 and V is TRBV20-1; no DNA is available, so the TRBD2 call from TCRdb remains unchecked. The CDR3 sequence is 13 residues long. Looked up from germline, CDR1 is DFQATT and CDR2 is SNEGSKA (reference sequence). The chain's CDR3 is CSARPGLSYEQYF.

This chain links TRBV5-1 with TRBJ1-1; TCRdb picks TRBD1, but there is no DNA to check that call. Germline CDR1 SGHRS, CDR2 YFSETQ. The CDR3 contains 15 residues. The CDR3 protein is CASSLGGGAPTEAFF.

The chain is built from TRBV20-1 and TRBJ1-1. The CDR3 has 15 residues. The germline CDR1 and CDR2 sequences are DFQATT and SNEGSKA (reference sequence). The CDR3 sequence is CSARAWGGVNTEAFF.

The CDR3 protein is CASSLNFNEQFF. The chain recombines TRBV5-1 with TRBJ2-1. CDR1 is SGHRS, CDR2 YFSETQ, per germline. This CDR3 is built from 12 residues.

The V and J genes are TRBV5-1 and TRBJ2-1; TCRdb proposes TRBD2, but this gene call is untestable without DNA. There are 14 residues in the CDR3. Germline V gene lookup returns CDR1 SGHRS and CDR2 YFSETQ. CDR3 sequence: CASSEGGPNNEQFF.

This chain connects TRBV5-1 to TRBJ1-5; TCRdb outputs TRBD1, but without DNA this stays unchecked. Germline CDR1 and CDR2: SGHRS and YFSETQ. This CDR3 is built from 15 residues. The CDR3 reads CASSLGSGDGQPQHF.

V is TRBV5-1 and J is TRBJ2-1. Germline V gene lookup returns CDR1 SGHRS and CDR2 YFSETQ. This CDR3 is 15 amino acids long. CDR3 sequence: CASSLGDWVGEEQFF.

This chain connects TRBV11-1 to TRBJ2-7; the D gene TCRdb calls, TRBD1, cannot be checked with no DNA. CDR1 is SGHAT, CDR2 FQDESV, per germline (reference sequence). The CDR3 totals 18 residues. The CDR3 region is CASSLSYYGRDRGYEQYF.

This chain connects TRBV7-2 to TRBJ2-7; TCRdb calls TRBD1, which cannot be checked without DNA. Germline CDR1 SGHTA, CDR2 FQGNSA. The CDR3 runs 15 residues. The CDR3 loop is CASSPRDRATYEQYF.

The chain recombines TRBV30 with TRBJ2-1; TCRdb names TRBD2, which stays unverified in the absence of DNA. The CDR3 is 16 amino acids. Germline V lookup: CDR1 GTSNPN, CDR2 SVGIG (reference sequence). The CDR3 here is CAWSQSLAGIRNEQFF.

The V call is TRBV20-1, the J call TRBJ2-2; TCRdb reports TRBD1, a call that lacks DNA to check it against. From germline, CDR1 is DFQATT and CDR2 SNEGSKA (reference sequence). The CDR3 contains 14 residues. CDR3 protein: CSAHTPSSSGELFF.

The chain uses TRBV7-2 and TRBJ2-2; the D gene TCRdb calls, TRBD2, cannot be checked with no DNA. This CDR3 region has 14 residues. CDR1 is SGHTA and CDR2 is FQGNSA in the germline V gene. The CDR3 here is CASRGPTNTGELFF.